These T cell receptor beta chains were read from a single sample in a study of long-term antiretroviral therapy in people with HIV. Clones were read by immunoSEQ multiplex PCR, and TCRdb kept only the in-frame ones, dropping some. The sample includes 35,000 to 45,000 clones, 75% to 90% seen only once; the top ten take 6.2%. The sequencing here drew on unsorted PBMCs, taken 1 year after starting antiretroviral therapy. The receptors derive from a man aged 18 to 29 with HIV. CDR3s leave out the opening cysteine and the closing phenylalanine or tryptophan. The order of the fields is D gene, clone size, J gene, V gene, CDR3 protein. A D gene is named only where the DNA matches it firmly. Clone size appears in some rows only: once, few, many, or a class for an expanded clone.

>.|few|TRBJ1-1|TRBV5-1
ASSLVGLADTEAF
>TRBD1|.|TRBJ1-4|TRBV11-2
ASSLQANRGPLGEKLF
>.|few|TRBJ1-1|TRBV21-1
ASSNRTGDYTEAF
>TRBD2|.|TRBJ2-7|TRBV5-4
ASSLGLAGDEQY
>TRBD2|.|TRBJ2-3|TRBV28
ASSASGGRRDTQY
>TRBD2|.|TRBJ2-1|TRBV5-1
ASSAVIAGGPNEQF
>.|few|TRBJ1-2|TRBV19
ASSPRLTGYYGYT
>.|.|TRBJ2-5|TRBV25-1
ASSESSTDTKAQY
>TRBD1|few|TRBJ2-2|TRBV18
ASSPSQGVGRELF
>TRBD1|.|TRBJ1-5|TRBV6-5
ASSYGTGGDQPQH
>TRBD2|.|TRBJ2-3|TRBV19
ASSGTSGGTDTQY
>TRBD1|.|TRBJ1-1|TRBV27
ASSTGTGGTEAF
>.|.|TRBJ2-3|TRBV9
ASSPWGRDADTQY
>TRBD1|.|TRBJ1-1|TRBV27
ASSFVHRGMNTEAF
>.|.|TRBJ1-3|TRBV4-1
ASSPNPTSAISGNTIY
>.|.|TRBJ2-2|TRBV19
ASSIGGNGELF
>TRBD1|.|TRBJ1-5|TRBV28
ASGTVPYPQH
>.|.|TRBJ1-1|TRBV19
ASIPGRKGTEAF
>TRBD1|few|TRBJ2-7|TRBV19
ASSPVEGGEYEQY
>TRBD1|once|TRBJ2-3|TRBV7-9
ASSFSPGQEAGDTQY
>TRBD1|.|TRBJ1-1|TRBV11-3
ASSSRDSRGVEAF
>.|.|TRBJ2-1|TRBV27
ASSSKIAARYIEQF
>.|.|TRBJ1-5|TRBV5-1
ASSLGREQPQH
>TRBD1|.|TRBJ1-1|TRBV11-2
ASTQQGAVGEAF